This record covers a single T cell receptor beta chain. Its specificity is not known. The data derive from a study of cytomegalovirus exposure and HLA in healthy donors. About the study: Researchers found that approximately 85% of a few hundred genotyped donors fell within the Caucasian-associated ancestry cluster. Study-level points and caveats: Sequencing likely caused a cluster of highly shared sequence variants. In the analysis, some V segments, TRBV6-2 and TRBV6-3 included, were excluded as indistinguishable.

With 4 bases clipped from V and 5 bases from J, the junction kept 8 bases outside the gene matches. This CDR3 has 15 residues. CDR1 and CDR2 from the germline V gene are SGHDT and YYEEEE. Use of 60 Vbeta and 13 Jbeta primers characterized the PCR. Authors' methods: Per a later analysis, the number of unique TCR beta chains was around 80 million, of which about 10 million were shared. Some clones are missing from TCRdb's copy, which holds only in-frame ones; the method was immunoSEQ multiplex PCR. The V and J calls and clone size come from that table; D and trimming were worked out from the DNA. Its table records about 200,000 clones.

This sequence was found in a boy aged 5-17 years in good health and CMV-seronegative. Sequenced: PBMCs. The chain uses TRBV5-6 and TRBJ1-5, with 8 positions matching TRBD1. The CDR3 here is CASSERDRWDQPQHF. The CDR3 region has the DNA TGTGCCAGCAGCGAGAGGGACAGGTGGGATCAGCCCCAGCATTTT.